The next 26 T cell receptor beta chains were all read from a single sample in a study of cytomegalovirus exposure and HLA in healthy donors (dated by TCRdb to 2015 to 2018). The library was produced with the immunoSEQ multiplex PCR assay. A mixture of 60 forward primers for TCR Vbeta segments and 13 reverse primers for TCR Jbeta segments was used in the multiplex PCR. Imported from immuneACCESS, the table was reduced by TCRdb to in-frame sequences with V and J called. These copies leave out some clones; in studies compared against another copy, an unresolved V gene accounts for under half, and the cause of the remainder is not known. This sample is represented by about 64,000 clones; around 70% of them were singletons. The ten biggest clones cover roughly 15% of the sample. Sequencing was carried out using PBMCs. The receptors shown here come from a male donor in good health and CMV-seropositive.

The chain joins TRBV4-1 to TRBJ2-7, with 8 bases that match TRBD1. Germline V gene data show CDR1 as MGHRA and CDR2 as YSYEKL. The CDR3 has 15 residues. V lost 5 bases and J lost 5; bases outside the gene matches: 11. For the CDR3, the DNA is TGCGCCAGCAGCGGGGAGGACAGGGCTTTTAACGAGCAGTACTTC. Its protein product is CASSGEDRAFNEQYF.

V usage is TRBV7-2 and J usage is TRBJ2-3, with D maybe TRBD2 (6 bases). Germline lookup yields CDR1 SGHTA and CDR2 FQGNSA. This CDR3 contains 15 residues. With 6 bases removed from V and 2 bases from J, the gap between germline ends came to 15 bases. CDR3 residues: CASSSKRGFTDTQYF. The CDR3, as DNA: TGTGCCAGCAGTTCCAAACGGGGGTTCACAGATACGCAGTATTTT.

V gene TRBV11-2 combines with J gene TRBJ2-1; D is possibly TRBD1 (7 bases). CDR3 length: 17 residues. V gave up 5 bases and J gave up 4 bases, with 21 bases separating them. Germline CDR1 is SGHAT and CDR2 is FQNNGV. CDR3 loop: CASSPLRDSGLYNEQFF. CDR3 sequence (DNA): TGTGCCAGCAGCCCCCTTCGGGACAGCGGACTATACAATGAGCAGTTCTTC. Full variable domain (rest looked up from reference TRBV11-2 and TRBJ2-1): EAGVAQSPRYKIIEKRQSVAFWCNPISGHATLYWYQQILGQGPKLLIQFQNNGVVDDSQLPKDRFSAERLKGVDSTLKIQPAKLEDSAVYLCASSPLRDSGLYNEQFFGPGTRLTVL.

This clone was picked up one time. The chain couples TRBV7-2 to TRBJ1-1; D may be TRBD1 (5 bases). The V end lost 1 base, the J end lost 4 bases, and 10 bases lay between the germline ends. The CDR3 has 14 amino acids. CDR1 SGHTA and CDR2 FQGNSA come from the germline V gene. This CDR3 reads CASSLVGLGTEAFF. In DNA, the CDR3 is TGTGCCAGCAGCTTAGTGGGGCTGGGCACTGAAGCTTTCTTT.

The rearrangement uses TRBV7-9 and TRBJ2-1; D is perhaps TRBD1 (5 bases). V was trimmed by 0 bases and J by 15 bases, leaving 24 bases between them. This CDR3 comprises 16 residues. Germline V lookup: CDR1 SEHNR, CDR2 FQNEAQ (reference sequence). CDR3 DNA sequence: TGTGCCAGCAGCTTAGCGCCCGGGTCAGGGAAATTCTGGCCGTTCTTC. Its protein product is CASSLAPGSGKFWPFF.

A few counts support this clone. This rearrangement joins TRBV2 to TRBJ2-4; TRBD2 matches at 9 bases. V trimming: 3 bases; J trimming: 4 bases; junction bases outside the gene matches: 7. Germline values: CDR1 SNHLY, CDR2 FYNNEI. The length of the CDR3 is 16 residues. The CDR3 DNA reads TGTGCCAGCAGTGATATCGGGCTAGCGGGGAAAAACATTCAGTACTTC. Protein: CASSDIGLAGKNIQYF.

V usage is TRBV11-2 and J usage is TRBJ2-3; 8 bases are a match to TRBD1. Looked up from germline, CDR1 is SGHAT and CDR2 is FQNNGV. V lost 2 bases and J lost 3; bases outside the gene matches: 4. The CDR3 runs to 15 residues. The CDR3 nucleotides are TGTGCCAGCAGCTTACGGACAGGGAGAACAGATACGCAGTATTTT. This gives the protein CASSLRTGRTDTQYF.

V gene TRBV2 combines with J gene TRBJ2-7; possibly TRBD2 for D (5 bases). Germline-derived CDR1 and CDR2 are SNHLY and FYNNEI. Trimming left V 10 bases short and J 4 bases short, with 14 bases between. The CDR3 spans 12 residues. This CDR3 reads CAIRGEAYEQYF. In nucleotides, the CDR3 is TGTGCCATCCGGGGAGAAGCATACGAGCAGTACTTC. The full variable domain, rest sourced from reference TRBV2 and TRBJ2-7, is EPEVTQTPSHQVTQMGQEVILRCVPISNHLYFYWYRQILGQKVEFLVSFYNNEISEKSEIFDDQFSVERPDGSNFTLKIRSTKLEDSAMYFCAIRGEAYEQYFGPGTRLTVT.

J is TRBJ2-1 and V is TRBV7-7; 11 bases are shared with TRBD2. This CDR3 has 15 amino acids. Trimming took 1 base from V and 7 from J; bases not matched to a gene: 3. Germline lookup yields CDR1 SSHAT and CDR2 FNYEAQ (reference sequence). This CDR3 is CASSLGPSGGNEQFF. The CDR3 region has the DNA TGTGCCAGCAGCTTAGGACCTAGCGGGGGGAATGAGCAGTTCTTC.

V is TRBV4-2 and J is TRBJ1-5; the D gene is possibly TRBD1 (5 bases). V lost 0 bases and J lost 5, with 14 bases in between. This CDR3 has 16 residues. Per the germline V gene, CDR1 is LGHNA and CDR2 is YNFKEQ. The CDR3 loop is CASSQDPTGAYQPQHF. The CDR3 DNA reads as TGTGCCAGCAGCCAAGATCCCACAGGAGCCTATCAGCCCCAGCATTTT.

This chain uses TRBV7-9 with TRBJ2-7, with D possibly matching TRBD2 (6 bases). From germline, CDR1 is SEHNR and CDR2 FQNEAQ (reference sequence). This CDR3 comprises 11 residues. Trimming removed 11 bases from V and 7 bases from J, with 15 bases in between. As DNA, the CDR3 is TGTGCCGCCCCTGGGGGGAGTGAGCAGTACTTC. Amino acid sequence: CAAPGGSEQYF.

The V gene is TRBV5-1, the J gene TRBJ2-3; D might be TRBD1 (5 bases). V was clipped by 2 bases and J by 2 bases, with 9 bases between them. The CDR3 is 14 amino acids. Germline values: CDR1 SGHRS, CDR2 YFSETQ. The CDR3, as DNA: TGCGCCAGCAGCTTTGACAGAATCACAGATACGCAGTATTTT. As protein: CASSFDRITDTQYF.

V is TRBV7-9 and J is TRBJ2-1; D is unresolved. V was pared by 1 base and J by 8 bases, with 15 bases between. Germline V lookup: CDR1 SEHNR, CDR2 FQNEAQ (reference sequence). The CDR3 loop spans 15 amino acids. This CDR3 reads CASSLVSLFRYEQFF. CDR3 nucleotide sequence: TGTGCCAGCAGCTTAGTCTCACTGTTTCGGTATGAGCAGTTCTTC.

The genes are TRBV9 and TRBJ1-2, with 9 bases aligning to TRBD1. Unmatched junction bases numbered 20, after V lost 0 bases and J lost 8 bases. Germline CDR1 SGDLS, CDR2 YYNGEE. The length of the CDR3 is 19 residues. CDR3 nucleotides: TGTGCCAGCAGCGTAGGGGGAGACCGGGACAGGGTCTTTCGGTCGGGCTACACCTTC. It yields the protein CASSVGGDRDRVFRSGYTF.

Remarks on this clone: The same CDR3 is also encoded by other DNA sequences in this sample. J is TRBJ2-7 and V is TRBV19, with D tentatively TRBD1 (5 bases). CDR1 is LNHDA, CDR2 SQIVND, per germline (reference sequence). V shed 2 bases and J shed 6 bases, with 8 bases lying between them. This CDR3 has 12 residues. This chain's CDR3 is CASSIRGGEQYF. CDR3 sequence (DNA): TGTGCCAGTAGTATAAGGGGCGGCGAGCAGTACTTC.

This chain joins TRBV7-8 and TRBJ2-5; the match to TRBD2 covers 7 bases. The CDR3 runs to 15 residues. Looked up from germline, CDR1 is SGHVS and CDR2 is FQNEAQ. J gave up 6 bases and V 1 base, and 8 bases lay outside the gene matches. This CDR3 is CASSLGGGGGKTQYF. As DNA, the CDR3 is TGTGCCAGCAGCTTAGGGGGCGGGGGAGGAAAGACCCAGTACTTC.

This rearrangement joins TRBV28 to TRBJ2-1; possible D gene TRBD1, 5 bases. The V end lost 3 bases, the J end lost 15 bases, and 15 bases lay between the germline ends. Germline V CDR1 and CDR2: MDHEN, SYDVKM. This CDR3 spans 12 amino acids. CDR3 nucleotides: TGTGCCAGCAGTTTTGGGGCCGGTTGGGCGTTCTTC. It is translated as CASSFGAGWAFF.

V usage is TRBV30 and J usage is TRBJ2-2, with D maybe TRBD1 (6 bases). Germline CDR1 is GTSNPN and CDR2 is SVGIG (reference sequence). The CDR3 consists of 13 residues. V was trimmed by 2 bases and J by 7 bases, leaving 11 bases between them. CDR3 amino acids: CAWSTGFGGELFF. In nucleotides, the CDR3 is TGTGCCTGGAGTACAGGGTTTGGCGGGGAGCTGTTTTTT.

Points on this clone: Germline and junction disagree at one end, which may indicate a read error. The chain recombines TRBV7-9 with TRBJ2-5; possibly TRBD1 for D (6 bases). The CDR3 length is 12 residues. CDR1 is SEHNR, CDR2 FQNEAQ, per germline (reference sequence). The CDR3 spells CSSSWGRETQYF. The CDR3 coding sequence is TGTTCCAGCAGCTGGGGGCGAGAGACCCAGTACTTC.

The chain joins TRBV6-1 to TRBJ1-2; 9 bases align to TRBD1. Germline values: CDR1 MNHNS, CDR2 SASEGT. The length of the CDR3 is 12 residues. The junction had 1 base not matched to a gene; V was cut back by 4 bases and J by 7 bases. The CDR3 protein is CASSGDRVGYTF. The CDR3 DNA follows: TGTGCCAGCAGTGGGGACAGGGTTGGCTACACCTTC.

CDR3 bases: TGTGCCTGGACCCAGCCAGGGGACCCCCTCTACACCGGGGAGCTGTTTTTT. It translates to CAWTQPGDPLYTGELFF. This chain links TRBV30 with TRBJ2-2; D may be TRBD1 (6 bases). The V end lost 4 bases, the J end lost 3 bases, and 21 bases lay between the germline ends. The germline V gene encodes CDR1 GTSNPN and CDR2 SVGIG (reference sequence). This CDR3 comprises 17 residues.

Only a few counts were recorded for this clone. V gene TRBV30 combines with J gene TRBJ2-2, with TRBD1 as a possible D gene (5 bases). Germline CDR1 reads GTSNPN; CDR2 reads SVGIG (reference sequence). This CDR3 is 14 amino acids long. Deletions cut 0 bases from V and 6 bases from J, with 11 bases between. CDR3: CAWSVPQGSGELFF. CDR3 nucleotide sequence: TGTGCCTGGAGTGTCCCCCAGGGATCCGGGGAGCTGTTTTTT.

This clone was observed a few times. V gene TRBV7-9 combines with J gene TRBJ1-1, with D uncertain. The V gene's germline CDR1 is SEHNR and CDR2 FQNEAQ (reference sequence). The CDR3 sequence is 14 residues long. V was clipped by 6 bases and J by 0 bases, with 11 bases between them. This CDR3 is CASSQSGLNTEAFF. The CDR3 region has the DNA TGTGCCAGCAGTCAAAGCGGGTTGAACACTGAAGCTTTCTTT.

The chain links TRBV2 to TRBJ1-4, with a possible D match to TRBD1 (6 bases). V lost 8 bases and J 8 bases, leaving 18 bases between the germline ends. CDR1 is SNHLY, CDR2 FYNNEI, per germline. This CDR3 is 14 amino acids long. CDR3 residues: CASGGRGGSEKLFF. The CDR3, as DNA: TGTGCCAGCGGGGGGCGGGGGGGAAGCGAAAAACTGTTTTTT.

This sequence joins TRBV19 and TRBJ1-5; no clear D gene. The CDR3 is 15 residues long. Deletions cut 4 bases from V and 0 bases from J, with 10 bases between. CDR1 and CDR2 (germline): LNHDA, SQIVND (reference sequence). CDR3 DNA: TGTGCCAGTAGTAGCAGCGGCTCTAGCAATCAGCCCCAGCATTTT. The encoded protein is CASSSSGSSNQPQHF.

The CDR3 DNA reads TGCGCCAGCAGCCACAGGGGGCGCACCGGGGAGCTGTTTTTT. Protein: CASSHRGRTGELFF. The chain couples TRBV4-1 to TRBJ2-2, with 8 bases fitting TRBD1. The germline V gene has CDR1 MGHRA and CDR2 YSYEKL. The CDR3 consists of 14 residues. V gave up 3 bases and J gave up 4 bases; unmatched junction bases: 1.